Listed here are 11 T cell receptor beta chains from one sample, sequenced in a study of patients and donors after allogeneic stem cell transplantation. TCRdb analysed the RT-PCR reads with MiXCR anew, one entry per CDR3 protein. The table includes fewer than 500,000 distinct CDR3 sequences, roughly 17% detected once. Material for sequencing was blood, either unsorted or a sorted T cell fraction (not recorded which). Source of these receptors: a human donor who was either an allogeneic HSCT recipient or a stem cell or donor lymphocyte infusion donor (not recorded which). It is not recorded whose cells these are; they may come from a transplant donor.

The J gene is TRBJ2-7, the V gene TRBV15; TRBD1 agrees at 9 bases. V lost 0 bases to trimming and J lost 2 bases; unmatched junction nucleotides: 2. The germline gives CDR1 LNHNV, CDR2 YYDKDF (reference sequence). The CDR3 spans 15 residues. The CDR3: CATSREQGATYEQYF. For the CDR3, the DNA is TGTGCCACCAGCAGAGAACAGGGGGCAACCTACGAGCAGTACTTC. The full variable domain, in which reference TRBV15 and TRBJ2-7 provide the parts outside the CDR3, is DAMVIQNPRYQVTQFGKPVTLSCSQTLNHNVMYWYQQKSSQAPKLLFHYYDKDFNNEADTPDNFQSRRPNTSFCFLDIRSPGLGDTAMYLCATSREQGATYEQYFGPGTRLTVT.

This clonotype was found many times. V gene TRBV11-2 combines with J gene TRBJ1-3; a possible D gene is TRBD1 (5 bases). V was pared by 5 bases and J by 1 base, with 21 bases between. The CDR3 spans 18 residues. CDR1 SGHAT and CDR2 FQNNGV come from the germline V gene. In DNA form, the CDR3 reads TGTGCCAGCAGCCGGGACCCAAACCAATTCTCGTCTGGAAACACCATATATTTT. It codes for CASSRDPNQFSSGNTIYF. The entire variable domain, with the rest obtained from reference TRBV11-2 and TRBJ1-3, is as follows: EAGVAQSPRYKIIEKRQSVAFWCNPISGHATLYWYQQILGQGPKLLIQFQNNGVVDDSQLPKDRFSAERLKGVDSTLKIQPAKLEDSAVYLCASSRDPNQFSSGNTIYFGEGSWLTVV.

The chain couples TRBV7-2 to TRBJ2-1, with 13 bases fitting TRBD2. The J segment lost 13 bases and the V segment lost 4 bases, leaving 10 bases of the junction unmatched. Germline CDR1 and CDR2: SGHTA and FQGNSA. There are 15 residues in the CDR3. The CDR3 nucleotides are TGTGCCAGCAGCTCCGGGACTAGCGGGGCGTTGATTCAGTTCTTC. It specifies CASSSGTSGALIQFF.

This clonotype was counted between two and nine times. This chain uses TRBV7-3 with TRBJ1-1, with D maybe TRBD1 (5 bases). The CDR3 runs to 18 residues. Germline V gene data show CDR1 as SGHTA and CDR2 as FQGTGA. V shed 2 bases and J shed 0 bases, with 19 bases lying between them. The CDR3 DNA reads TGTGCCAGCAGCTTATTCCTAACTCCGGGACCGATGAACACTGAAGCTTTCTTT. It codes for CASSLFLTPGPMNTEAFF.

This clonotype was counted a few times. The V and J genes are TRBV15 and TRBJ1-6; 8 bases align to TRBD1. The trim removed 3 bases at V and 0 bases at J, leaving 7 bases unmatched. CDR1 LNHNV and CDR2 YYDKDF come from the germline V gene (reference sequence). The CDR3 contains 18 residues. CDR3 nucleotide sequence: TGTGCCACCAGCAGTCGACAGGGGATGAGCTCCTATAATTCACCCCTCCACTTT. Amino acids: CATSSRQGMSSYNSPLHF.

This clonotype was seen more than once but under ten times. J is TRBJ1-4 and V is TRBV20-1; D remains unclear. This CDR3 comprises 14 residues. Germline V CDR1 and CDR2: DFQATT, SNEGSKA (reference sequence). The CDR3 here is CSAIGGRMKEKLFF. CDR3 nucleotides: TGCAGCGCGATAGGAGGGAGGATGAAGGAAAAACTGTTTTTT.

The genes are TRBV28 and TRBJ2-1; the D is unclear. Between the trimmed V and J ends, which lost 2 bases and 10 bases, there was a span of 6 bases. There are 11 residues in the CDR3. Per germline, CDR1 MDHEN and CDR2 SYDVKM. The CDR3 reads CASSLSEEQFF. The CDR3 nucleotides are TGTGCCAGCAGTTTAAGTGAGGAGCAGTTCTTC.

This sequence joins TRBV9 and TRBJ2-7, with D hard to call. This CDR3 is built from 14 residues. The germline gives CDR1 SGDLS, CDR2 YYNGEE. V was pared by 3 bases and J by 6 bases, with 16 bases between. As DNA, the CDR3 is TGTGCCAGCAGCGGGGGATCATCGAGGCCCGAGCAGTACTTC. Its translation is CASSGGSSRPEQYF.

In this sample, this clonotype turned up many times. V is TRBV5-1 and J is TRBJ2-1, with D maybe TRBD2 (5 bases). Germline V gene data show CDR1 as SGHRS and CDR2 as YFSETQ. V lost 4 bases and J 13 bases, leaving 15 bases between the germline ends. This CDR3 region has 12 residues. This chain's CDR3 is CASSLPLGEQFF. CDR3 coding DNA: TGCGCCAGCAGCCTCCCCCTGGGAGAACAGTTCTTC.

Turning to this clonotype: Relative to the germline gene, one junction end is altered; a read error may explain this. The CDR3 DNA is TGCAGCGTCCCGACCGGGACTAGCGGGAACCCCGGGGAGCTGTTTTTT. Protein: CSVPTGTSGNPGELFF. V and J are TRBV29-1 and TRBJ2-2; 13 positions match TRBD2. The CDR3 is made up of 16 amino acids. Germline CDR1 SQVTM, CDR2 ANQGSEA.

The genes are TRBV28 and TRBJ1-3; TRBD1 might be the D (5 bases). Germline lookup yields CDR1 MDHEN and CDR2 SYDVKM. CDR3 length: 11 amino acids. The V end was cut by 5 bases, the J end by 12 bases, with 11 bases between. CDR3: CASSLQGNIYF. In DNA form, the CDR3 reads TGTGCCAGCAGTCTCCAGGGAAACATATATTTT.